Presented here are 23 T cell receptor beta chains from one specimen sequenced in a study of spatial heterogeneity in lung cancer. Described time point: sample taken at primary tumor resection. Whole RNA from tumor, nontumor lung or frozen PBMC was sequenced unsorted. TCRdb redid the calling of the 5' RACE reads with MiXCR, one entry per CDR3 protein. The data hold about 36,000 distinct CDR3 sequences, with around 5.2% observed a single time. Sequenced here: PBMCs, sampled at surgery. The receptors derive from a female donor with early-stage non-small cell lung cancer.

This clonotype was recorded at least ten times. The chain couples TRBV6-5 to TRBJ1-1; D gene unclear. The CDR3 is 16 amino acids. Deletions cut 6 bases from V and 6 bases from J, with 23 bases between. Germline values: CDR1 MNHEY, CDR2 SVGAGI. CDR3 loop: CASSRRSMEDFPEAFF. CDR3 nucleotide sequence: TGTGCCAGCAGCCGCCGAAGCATGGAAGACTTCCCTGAAGCTTTCTTT.

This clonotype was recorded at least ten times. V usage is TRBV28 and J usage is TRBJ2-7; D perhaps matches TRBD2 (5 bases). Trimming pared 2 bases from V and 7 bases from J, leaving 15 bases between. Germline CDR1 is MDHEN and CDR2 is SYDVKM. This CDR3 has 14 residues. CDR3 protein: CASSLVVGVGEQYF. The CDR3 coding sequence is TGTGCCAGCAGTTTAGTTGTGGGAGTGGGGGAGCAGTACTTC.

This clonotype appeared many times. This chain's CDR3 is CATSDSYQGPHTNYGYTF. CDR3 coding DNA: TGTGCCACCAGTGATTCCTATCAAGGGCCACATACTAACTATGGCTACACCTTC. The V gene is TRBV24-1, the J gene TRBJ1-2, with no clear D. This CDR3 region has 18 residues. V gave up 2 bases and J gave up 0 bases, with 18 bases separating them. CDR1 KGHDR and CDR2 SFDVKD come from the germline V gene.

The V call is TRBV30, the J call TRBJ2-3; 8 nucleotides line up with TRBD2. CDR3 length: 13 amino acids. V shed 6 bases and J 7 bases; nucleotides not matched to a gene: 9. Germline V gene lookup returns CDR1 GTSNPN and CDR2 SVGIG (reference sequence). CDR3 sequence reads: CACFLAGDNTQYF. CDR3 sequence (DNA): TGTGCCTGCTTTCTAGCGGGCGACAATACGCAGTATTTT.

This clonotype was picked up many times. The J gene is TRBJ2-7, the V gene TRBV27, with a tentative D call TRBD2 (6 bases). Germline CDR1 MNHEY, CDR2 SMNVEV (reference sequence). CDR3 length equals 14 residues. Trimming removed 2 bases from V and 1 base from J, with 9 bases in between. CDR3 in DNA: TGTGCCAGCAGTTTAACTCTAGCGTCCTACGAGCAGTACTTC. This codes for CASSLTLASYEQYF.

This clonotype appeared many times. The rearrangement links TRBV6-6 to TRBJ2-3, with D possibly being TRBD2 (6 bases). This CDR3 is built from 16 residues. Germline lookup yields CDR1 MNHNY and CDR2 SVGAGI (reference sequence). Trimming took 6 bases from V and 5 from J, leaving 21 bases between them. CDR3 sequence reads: CASRARDGGGIDTQYF. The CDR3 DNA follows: TGTGCCAGCAGGGCCCGCGACGGGGGAGGCATAGATACGCAGTATTTT.

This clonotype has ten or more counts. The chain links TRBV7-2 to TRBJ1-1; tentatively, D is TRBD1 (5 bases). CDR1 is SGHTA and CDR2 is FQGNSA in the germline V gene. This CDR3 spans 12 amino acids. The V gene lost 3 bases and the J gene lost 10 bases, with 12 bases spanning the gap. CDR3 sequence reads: CASSLGRQGAFF. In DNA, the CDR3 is TGTGCCAGCAGCTTGGGTAGGCAGGGAGCTTTCTTT.

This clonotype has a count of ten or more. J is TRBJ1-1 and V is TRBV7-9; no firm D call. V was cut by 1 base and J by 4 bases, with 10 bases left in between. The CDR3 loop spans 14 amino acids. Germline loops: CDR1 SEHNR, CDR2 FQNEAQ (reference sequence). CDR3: CASSLGLGPTEAFF. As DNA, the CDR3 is TGTGCCAGCAGCTTAGGTCTAGGACCCACTGAAGCTTTCTTT.

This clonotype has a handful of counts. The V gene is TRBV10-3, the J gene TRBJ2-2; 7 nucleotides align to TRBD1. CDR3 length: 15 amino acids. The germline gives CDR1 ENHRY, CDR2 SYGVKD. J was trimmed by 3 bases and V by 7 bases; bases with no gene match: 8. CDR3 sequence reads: CAIIRDSVYTGELFF. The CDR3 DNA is TGTGCCATCATAAGGGACAGCGTCTACACCGGGGAGCTGTTTTTT.

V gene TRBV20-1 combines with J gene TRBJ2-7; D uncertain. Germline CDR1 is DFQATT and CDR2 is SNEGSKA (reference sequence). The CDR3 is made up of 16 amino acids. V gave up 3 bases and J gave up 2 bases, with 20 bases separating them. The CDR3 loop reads CSARGGPRTATYEQYF. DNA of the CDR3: TGCAGTGCTAGGGGTGGTCCCAGGACGGCGACCTACGAGCAGTACTTC.

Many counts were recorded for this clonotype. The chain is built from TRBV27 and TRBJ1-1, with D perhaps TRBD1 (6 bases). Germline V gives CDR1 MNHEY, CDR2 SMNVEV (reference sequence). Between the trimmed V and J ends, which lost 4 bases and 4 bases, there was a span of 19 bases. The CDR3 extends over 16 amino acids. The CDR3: CASSWNSGGQGTEAFF. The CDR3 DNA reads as TGTGCCAGCAGTTGGAATTCGGGGGGGCAGGGCACTGAAGCTTTCTTT.

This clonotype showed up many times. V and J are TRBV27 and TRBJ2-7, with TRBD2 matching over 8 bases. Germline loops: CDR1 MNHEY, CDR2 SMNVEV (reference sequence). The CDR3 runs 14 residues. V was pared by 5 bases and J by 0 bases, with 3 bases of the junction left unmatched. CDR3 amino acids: CASSLSGDSYEQYF. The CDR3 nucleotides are TGTGCCAGCAGTCTTAGCGGGGACTCCTACGAGCAGTACTTC.

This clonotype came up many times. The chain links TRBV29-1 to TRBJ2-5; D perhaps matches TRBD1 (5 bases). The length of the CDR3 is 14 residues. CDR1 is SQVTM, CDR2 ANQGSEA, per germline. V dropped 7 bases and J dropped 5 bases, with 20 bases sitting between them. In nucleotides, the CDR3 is TGCAGCGCCCCCCTTTCTGGGGCAACGGAGACCCAGTACTTC. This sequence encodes CSAPLSGATETQYF.

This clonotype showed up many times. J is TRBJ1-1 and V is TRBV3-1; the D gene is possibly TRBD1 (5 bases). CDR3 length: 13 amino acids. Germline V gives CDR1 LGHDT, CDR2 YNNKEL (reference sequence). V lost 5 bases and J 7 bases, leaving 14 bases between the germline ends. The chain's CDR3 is CASSDSLIFEAFF. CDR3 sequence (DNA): TGTGCCAGCAGCGACAGCCTTATCTTTGAAGCTTTCTTT.

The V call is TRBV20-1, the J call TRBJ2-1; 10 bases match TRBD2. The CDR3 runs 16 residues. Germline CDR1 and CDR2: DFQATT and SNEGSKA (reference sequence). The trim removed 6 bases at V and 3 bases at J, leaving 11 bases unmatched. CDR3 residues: CSANLAGASFYNEQFF. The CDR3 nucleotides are TGCAGTGCAAACCTAGCGGGAGCGAGCTTCTACAATGAGCAGTTCTTC.

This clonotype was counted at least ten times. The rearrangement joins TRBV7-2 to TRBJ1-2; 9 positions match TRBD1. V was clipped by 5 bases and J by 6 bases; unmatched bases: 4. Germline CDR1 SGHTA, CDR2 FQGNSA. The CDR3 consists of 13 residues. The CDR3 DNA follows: TGTGCCAGCAGCCTTACAGGGGGCAATGGCTACACCTTC. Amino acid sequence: CASSLTGGNGYTF.

The chain's CDR3 is CASSQGQGRMGETQYF. CDR3 nucleotides: TGTGCCAGCAGTCAGGGACAGGGTCGGATGGGAGAGACCCAGTACTTC. The chain employs TRBV6-6 and TRBJ2-5; 9 bases map to TRBD1. The CDR3 covers 16 residues. The germline V gene encodes CDR1 MNHNY and CDR2 SVGAGI (reference sequence). V lost 5 bases and J lost 4; bases outside the gene matches: 11.

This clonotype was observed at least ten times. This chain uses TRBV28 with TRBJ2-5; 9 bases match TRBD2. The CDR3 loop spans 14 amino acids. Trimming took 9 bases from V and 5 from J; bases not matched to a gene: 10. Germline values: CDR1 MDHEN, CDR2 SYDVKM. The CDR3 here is CAREVAGGPETQYF. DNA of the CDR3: TGTGCCAGAGAGGTCGCGGGAGGGCCGGAGACCCAGTACTTC. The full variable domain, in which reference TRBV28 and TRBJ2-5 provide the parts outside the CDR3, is DVKVTQSSRYLVKRTGEKVFLECVQDMDHENMFWYRQDPGLGLRLIYFSYDVKMKEKGDIPEGYSVSREKKERFSLILESASTNQTSMYLCAREVAGGPETQYFGPGTRLLVL.

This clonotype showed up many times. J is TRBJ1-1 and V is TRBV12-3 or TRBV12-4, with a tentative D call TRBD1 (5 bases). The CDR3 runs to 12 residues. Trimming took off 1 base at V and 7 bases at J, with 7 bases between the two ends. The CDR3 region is CASSLGGDEAFF. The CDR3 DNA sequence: TGTGCCAGCAGTTTAGGGGGCGATGAAGCTTTCTTT.

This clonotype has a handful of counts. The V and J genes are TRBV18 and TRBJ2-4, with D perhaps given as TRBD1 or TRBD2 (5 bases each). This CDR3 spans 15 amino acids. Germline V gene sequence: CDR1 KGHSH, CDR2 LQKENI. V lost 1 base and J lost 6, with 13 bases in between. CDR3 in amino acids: CASSPRDGAINIQYF. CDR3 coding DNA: TGTGCCAGCTCACCACGTGACGGGGCGATAAACATTCAGTACTTC. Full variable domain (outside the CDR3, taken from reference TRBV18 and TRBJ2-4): NAGVMQNPRHLVRRRGQEARLRCSPMKGHSHVYWYRQLPEEGLKFMVYLQKENIIDESGMPKERFSAEFPKEGPSILRIQQVVRGDSAAYFCASSPRDGAINIQYFGAGTRLSVL.

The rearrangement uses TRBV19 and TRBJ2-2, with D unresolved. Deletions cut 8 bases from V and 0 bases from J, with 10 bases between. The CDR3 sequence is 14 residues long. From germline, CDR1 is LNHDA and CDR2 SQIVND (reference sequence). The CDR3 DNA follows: TGTGCCAGTTTAGGACGGCCGAACACCGGGGAGCTGTTTTTT. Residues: CASLGRPNTGELFF.

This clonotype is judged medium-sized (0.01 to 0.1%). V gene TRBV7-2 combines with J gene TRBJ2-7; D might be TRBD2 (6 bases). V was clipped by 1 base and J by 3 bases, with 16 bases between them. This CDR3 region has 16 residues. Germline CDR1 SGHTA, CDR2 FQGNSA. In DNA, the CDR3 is TGTGCCAGCAGCTTAGTCCTTTCTAGCGTGGACTACGAGCAGTACTTC. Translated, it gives CASSLVLSSVDYEQYF.

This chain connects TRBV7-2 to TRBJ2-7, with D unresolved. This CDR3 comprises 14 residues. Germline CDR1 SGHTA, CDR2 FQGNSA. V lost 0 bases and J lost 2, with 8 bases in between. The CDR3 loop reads CASSLARETYEQYF. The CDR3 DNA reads TGTGCCAGCAGCTTAGCGCGCGAGACCTACGAGCAGTACTTC. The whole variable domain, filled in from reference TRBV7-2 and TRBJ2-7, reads GAGVSQSPSNKVTEKGKDVELRCDPISGHTALYWYRQSLGQGLEFLIYFQGNSAPDKSGLPSDRFSAERTGGSVSTLTIQRTQQEDSAVYLCASSLARETYEQYFGPGTRLTVT.